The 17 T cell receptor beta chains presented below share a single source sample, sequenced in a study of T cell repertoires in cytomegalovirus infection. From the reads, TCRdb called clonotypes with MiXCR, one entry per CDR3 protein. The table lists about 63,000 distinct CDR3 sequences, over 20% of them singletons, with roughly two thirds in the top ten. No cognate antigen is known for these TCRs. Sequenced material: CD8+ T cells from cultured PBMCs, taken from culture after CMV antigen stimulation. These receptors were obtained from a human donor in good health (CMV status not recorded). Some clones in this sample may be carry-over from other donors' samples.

DNA of the CDR3: TGCGCCAGCAGCCAAGTAAAGGACAGAATAATCTATGGCTACACCTTC. Residues: CASSQVKDRIIYGYTF. The chain employs TRBV4-1 and TRBJ1-2, with D possibly being TRBD1 (6 bases). This CDR3 region has 16 residues. Trimming pared 1 base from V and 4 bases from J, leaving 16 bases between. Germline lookup yields CDR1 MGHRA and CDR2 YSYEKL.

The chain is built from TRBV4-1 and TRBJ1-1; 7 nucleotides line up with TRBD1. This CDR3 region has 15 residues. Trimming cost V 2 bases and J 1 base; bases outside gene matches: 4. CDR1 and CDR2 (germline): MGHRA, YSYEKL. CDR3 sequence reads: CASSQLRTGNTEAFF. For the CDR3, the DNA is TGCGCCAGCAGCCAATTAAGGACAGGGAACACTGAAGCTTTCTTT.

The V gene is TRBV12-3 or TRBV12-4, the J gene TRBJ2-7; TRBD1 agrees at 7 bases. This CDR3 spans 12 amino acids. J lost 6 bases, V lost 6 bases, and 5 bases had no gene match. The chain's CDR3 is CASSPTGAEQYF. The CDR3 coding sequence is TGTGCCAGCAGCCCCACAGGGGCCGAGCAGTACTTC.

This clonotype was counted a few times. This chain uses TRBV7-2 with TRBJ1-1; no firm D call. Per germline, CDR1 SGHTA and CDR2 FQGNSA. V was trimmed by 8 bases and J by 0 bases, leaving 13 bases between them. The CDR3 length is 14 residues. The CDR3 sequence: CASWGGGLNTEAFF. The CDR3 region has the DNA TGTGCCAGCTGGGGAGGAGGCCTGAACACTGAAGCTTTCTTT. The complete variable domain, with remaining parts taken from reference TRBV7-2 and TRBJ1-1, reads GAGVSQSPSNKVTEKGKDVELRCDPISGHTALYWYRQSLGQGLEFLIYFQGNSAPDKSGLPSDRFSAERTGGSVSTLTIQRTQQEDSAVYLCASWGGGLNTEAFFGQGTRLTVV.

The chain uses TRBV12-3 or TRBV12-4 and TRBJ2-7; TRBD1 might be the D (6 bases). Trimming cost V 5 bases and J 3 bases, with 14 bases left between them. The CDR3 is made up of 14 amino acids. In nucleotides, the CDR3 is TGTGCCAGCAGTCCTGATACAGGGAACTACGAGCAGTACTTC. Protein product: CASSPDTGNYEQYF.

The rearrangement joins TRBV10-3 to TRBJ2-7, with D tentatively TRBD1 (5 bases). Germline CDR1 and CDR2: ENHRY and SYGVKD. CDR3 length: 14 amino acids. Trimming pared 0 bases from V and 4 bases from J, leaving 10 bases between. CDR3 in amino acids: CAISESRQPYEQYF. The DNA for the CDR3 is TGTGCCATCAGTGAGTCGAGACAGCCTTACGAGCAGTACTTC.

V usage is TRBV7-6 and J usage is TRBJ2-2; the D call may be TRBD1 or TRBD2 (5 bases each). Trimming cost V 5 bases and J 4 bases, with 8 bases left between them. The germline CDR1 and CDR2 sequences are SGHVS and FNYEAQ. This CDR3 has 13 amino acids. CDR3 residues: CASSIGTTGELFF. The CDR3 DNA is TGTGCCAGCAGCATTGGGACCACCGGGGAGCTGTTTTTT.

The CDR3 here is CASSLTSGGPYNEQFF. Written as DNA, the CDR3 is TGTGCCAGCAGTTTAACAAGCGGGGGGCCCTACAATGAGCAGTTCTTC. The chain couples TRBV27 to TRBJ2-1; TRBD2 agrees at 9 bases. Germline V gene data show CDR1 as MNHEY and CDR2 as SMNVEV (reference sequence). The CDR3 totals 16 residues. Trimming took 2 bases from V and 2 from J; bases not matched to a gene: 4.

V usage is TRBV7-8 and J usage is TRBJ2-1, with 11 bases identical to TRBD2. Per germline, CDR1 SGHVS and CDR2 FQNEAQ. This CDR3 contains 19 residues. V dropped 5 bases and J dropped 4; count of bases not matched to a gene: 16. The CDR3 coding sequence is TGTGCCAGCAGCCCCGGACCGGGACTAGCGGCCGCCTCGTACAATGAGCAGTTCTTC. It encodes CASSPGPGLAAASYNEQFF.

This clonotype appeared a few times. The CDR3 loop is CASSYLRGGDEQFF. CDR3 coding DNA: TGTGCCAGCAGTTACCTTAGAGGGGGGGATGAGCAGTTCTTC. The chain has TRBV6-2 or TRBV6-3 and TRBJ2-1, with D possibly TRBD2 on 7 matching bases. This CDR3 is built from 14 residues. Deletions cut 2 bases from V and 8 bases from J, with 13 bases between. From germline, CDR1 is MNHEY and CDR2 SVGEGT.

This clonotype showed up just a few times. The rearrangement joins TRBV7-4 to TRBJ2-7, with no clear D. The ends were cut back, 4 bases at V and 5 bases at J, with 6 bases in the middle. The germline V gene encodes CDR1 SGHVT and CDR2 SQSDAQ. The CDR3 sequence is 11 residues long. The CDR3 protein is CASSYGHEQYF. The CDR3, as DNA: TGTGCCAGCAGCTACGGACACGAGCAGTACTTC.

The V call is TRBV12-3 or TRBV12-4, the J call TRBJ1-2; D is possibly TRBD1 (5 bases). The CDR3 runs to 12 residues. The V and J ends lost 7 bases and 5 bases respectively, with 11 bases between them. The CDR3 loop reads CASTVGGYGYTF. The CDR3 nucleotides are TGTGCCAGCACCGTGGGGGGGTATGGCTACACCTTC.

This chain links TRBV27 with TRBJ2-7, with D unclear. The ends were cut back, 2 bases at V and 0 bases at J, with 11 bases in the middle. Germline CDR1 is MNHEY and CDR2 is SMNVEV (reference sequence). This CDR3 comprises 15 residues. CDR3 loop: CASSLVSPSSYEQYF. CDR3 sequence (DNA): TGTGCCAGCAGTTTAGTTTCCCCAAGCTCCTACGAGCAGTACTTC.

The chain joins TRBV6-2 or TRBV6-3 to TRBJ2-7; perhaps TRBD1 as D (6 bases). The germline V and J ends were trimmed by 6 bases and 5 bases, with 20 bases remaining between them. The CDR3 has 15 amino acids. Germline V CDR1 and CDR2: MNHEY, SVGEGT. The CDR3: CASSPRGIGVNEQYF. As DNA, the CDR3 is TGTGCCAGCAGCCCCAGGGGAATCGGGGTCAACGAGCAGTACTTC.

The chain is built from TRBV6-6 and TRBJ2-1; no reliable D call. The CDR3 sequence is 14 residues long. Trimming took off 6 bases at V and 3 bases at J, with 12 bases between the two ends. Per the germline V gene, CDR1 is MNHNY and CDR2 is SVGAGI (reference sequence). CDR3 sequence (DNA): TGTGCCAGCAGGATTCTGACCGACTACAATGAGCAGTTCTTC. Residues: CASRILTDYNEQFF.

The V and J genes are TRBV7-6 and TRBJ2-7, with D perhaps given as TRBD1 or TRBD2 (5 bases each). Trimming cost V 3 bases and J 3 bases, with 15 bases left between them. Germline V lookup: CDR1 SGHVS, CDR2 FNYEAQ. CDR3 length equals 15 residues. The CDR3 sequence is CASSFMEAGYYEQYF. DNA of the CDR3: TGTGCCAGCAGCTTTATGGAGGCAGGGTACTACGAGCAGTACTTC. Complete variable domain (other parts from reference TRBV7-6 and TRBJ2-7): GAGVSQSPRYKVTKRGQDVALRCDPISGHVSLYWYRQALGQGPEFLTYFNYEAQQDKSGLPNDRFSAERPEGSISTLTIQRTEQRDSAMYRCASSFMEAGYYEQYFGPGTRLTVT.

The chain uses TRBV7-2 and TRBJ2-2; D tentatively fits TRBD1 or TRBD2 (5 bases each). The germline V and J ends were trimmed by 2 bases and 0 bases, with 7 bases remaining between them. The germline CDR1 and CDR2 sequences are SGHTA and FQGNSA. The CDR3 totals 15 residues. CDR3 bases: TGTGCCAGCAGCTTACGAGGGGCGAACACCGGGGAGCTGTTTTTT. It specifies CASSLRGANTGELFF.